This is a list of T cell receptor beta chains from one sample in a study of cytotoxic CD8 clonotypes in ibrutinib-treated CLL. Sequenced by immunoSEQ multiplex PCR; TCRdb stores in-frame clones only, minus some. Of about 50,000 clones listed, around three fifths were seen once; the top ten hold 25% to 30%. The sample was PBMCs, taken after 24 months of ibrutinib treatment. These receptors originate from a human donor with chronic lymphocytic leukemia. Each CDR3 is given with its conserved first and last residue. A D gene is named only where the DNA matches it firmly. The listing skips clone size in some rows; elsewhere it reads once, few, many or a size class.

NA	TRBV9	TRBJ1-6	NA	TGTGCCAGCAGCGTACAGGGAAGCGGTTCACCCCTCCACTTT	CASSVQGSGSPLHF
NA	TRBV7-8	TRBJ1-1	NA	TGTGCCAGCAGCTTAGACCCAGGGGTCATGAACACTGAAGCTTTCTTT	CASSLDPGVMNTEAFF
TRBD1	TRBV19	TRBJ1-3	NA	TGTGCCAGTAGTATCACTGGGACAGAAGGAAACACCATATATTTT	CASSITGTEGNTIYF
NA	TRBV13	TRBJ1-1	few	TGTGCCAGCAGCTTAGCGGGGGGGAACACTGAAGCTTTCTTT	CASSLAGGNTEAFF
TRBD1	TRBV2	TRBJ1-2	few	TGTGCCAGCAGTGGGGACAGATCTAACTATGGCTACACCTTC	CASSGDRSNYGYTF
TRBD1	TRBV5-6	TRBJ2-5	many	TGTGCCAGCAGCTCGCGGACAGGTCGGTACCAAGAGACCCAGTACTTC	CASSSRTGRYQETQYF
NA	TRBV5-1	TRBJ1-3	NA	TGCGCCAGCAGCTTGGCCGGCGGACAGAGCTCTGGAAACACCATATATTTT	CASSLAGGQSSGNTIYF
NA	TRBV6-5	TRBJ1-4	few	TGTGCCAGCAGTTCGGACCTTGGTGAAAAACTGTTTTTT	CASSSDLGEKLFF
TRBD2	TRBV29-1	TRBJ2-1	NA	TGCAGCGTTGAACCGTCGGGGGGTACCTACAATGAGCAGTTCTTC	CSVEPSGGTYNEQFF
TRBD2	TRBV13	TRBJ2-3	NA	TGTGCCAGCAGCTTAGGTCCTGGGCGAGCGGGGAAACTACTGACTAGCACAGATACGCAGTATTTT	CASSLGPGRAGKLLTSTDTQYF
TRBD1	TRBV5-1	TRBJ2-7	few	TGCGCCAGCAGCTCCGGGACAGGGTACTACGAGCAGTACTTC	CASSSGTGYYEQYF
NA	TRBV5-1	TRBJ1-1	many	TGCGCCAGCAGCACGGGGTACACTGAAGCTTTCTTT	CASSTGYTEAFF
TRBD1	TRBV7-9	TRBJ2-7	NA	TGTGCCAGCAGCTTGGGGACAGCCGTCGAGCAGTACTTC	CASSLGTAVEQYF
NA	TRBV19	TRBJ1-5	NA	TGTGCCAGTAGTAAGAGCTACCTTGCCACAGTCCCCAATCAGCCCCAGCATTTT	CASSKSYLATVPNQPQHF
TRBD1	TRBV27	TRBJ1-1	NA	TGTGCCAGCAGTTGGGACAGGGGAAACACTGAAGCTTTCTTT	CASSWDRGNTEAFF
NA	TRBV7-9	TRBJ1-2	few	TGTGCCAGCAGCTTAGAGGGCATCAGAGGCTACACCTTC	CASSLEGIRGYTF
NA	TRBV11-2	TRBJ1-2	few	TGTGCCAGCAGCTTGGGAGGGGACGGCTACACCTTC	CASSLGGDGYTF
NA	TRBV5-4	TRBJ2-5	NA	TGTGCCAGCAGCCGGGCGACTCGAGGGACGGAAGAGACCCAGTACTTC	CASSRATRGTEETQYF
NA	TRBV5-1	TRBJ2-2	few	TGCGCCAGCAGCAGCGGGAACACCGGGGAGCTGTTTTTT	CASSSGNTGELFF
NA	TRBV5-1	TRBJ2-3	NA	TGCGCCAGCAGCTTGGACGGGGCAGATACGCAGTATTTT	CASSLDGADTQYF
NA	TRBV5-1	TRBJ1-1	NA	TGCGCCAGCAGCTTGGTCGGGGCCGCTGGGAACACTGAAGCTTTCTTT	CASSLVGAAGNTEAFF
NA	TRBV5-4	TRBJ2-1	NA	TGTGCCAGCAGCTTGAAGGATGAGCAGTTCTTC	CASSLKDEQFF
NA	TRBV6-6	TRBJ2-1	few	TGTGCCAGCACTGAGGGAAATGAGCAGTTCTTC	CASTEGNEQFF
NA	TRBV6-5	TRBJ2-7	NA	TGTGCCAGCAGTTCCGACAGATTCCGGGACGAGCAGTACTTC	CASSSDRFRDEQYF
TRBD1	TRBV7-7	TRBJ2-3	NA	TGTGCTGCCAACTTATCCCGGGACAGCGGTACAGATACGCAGTATTTT	CAANLSRDSGTDTQYF
NA	TRBV5-1	TRBJ1-1	many	TGCGCCAGCAGCTTGGGTCAGATGAACACTGAAGCTTTCTTT	CASSLGQMNTEAFF
NA	TRBV9	TRBJ2-7	NA	TGTGCCAGCAGCGTATCGGTAGGTGTCGATCTCTACGAGCAGTACTTC	CASSVSVGVDLYEQYF
TRBD1	TRBV7-7	TRBJ1-5	medium-sized	TGTGCCAGCAGCCGCGACAGGGGATCGCCCCAGCATTTT	CASSRDRGSPQHF
NA	TRBV29-1	TRBJ1-1	few	TGCAGCGCCCTACCGGGAGGTGGGGCGAACACTGAAGCTTTCTTT	CSALPGGGANTEAFF
NA	TRBV2	TRBJ2-7	NA	TGTGCCAGCAGAGGACCCTACGGGCCTCACTACGAGCAGTACTTC	CASRGPYGPHYEQYF
TRBD1	TRBV10-3	TRBJ1-1	NA	TGTGCCATCAGTGGCCGGGACAGGGGACGGGGTGAAGCTTTCTTT	CAISGRDRGRGEAFF
NA	TRBV2	TRBJ2-7	few	TGTGCCAGCAAGGCCGGGCAGGGGAACGAGCAGTACTTC	CASKAGQGNEQYF
NA	TRBV15	TRBJ2-1	few	TGTGCCACCAGCAGAGAACTCCGGAGCTCCTACAATGAGCAGTTCTTC	CATSRELRSSYNEQFF
NA	TRBV6-5	TRBJ1-2	NA	TGTGCCAGCAGTTACGGTGGTGGCTACACCTTC	CASSYGGGYTF
TRBD1	TRBV5-1	TRBJ2-7	few	TGCGCCAGCAGCTCCGGGACAGGGGGCGTTCGGTACTTC	CASSSGTGGVRYF
TRBD1	TRBV15	TRBJ1-2	NA	TGTGCCACCAGCAGGGAAGTAGGGACAGTCGATGGCTACACCTTC	CATSREVGTVDGYTF
NA	TRBV5-8	TRBJ2-4	NA	TGTGCCAGCAGCTTGAGATTGGGACGGGACCAAAACATTCAGTACTTC	CASSLRLGRDQNIQYF
NA	TRBV4-2	TRBJ2-3	many	TGTGCCAGCAGCCAAGAGGGTCCTCCGTTAACTAGCACAGATACGCAGTATTTT	CASSQEGPPLTSTDTQYF
NA	TRBV5-1	TRBJ2-3	NA	TGCGCCAGCATGGAGCCCAGCACAGATACGCAGTATTTT	CASMEPSTDTQYF
NA	TRBV27	TRBJ2-5	NA	TGTGCCAGCAGTCACACCTTCCAGGGAACCCGAGGGGAGACCCAGTACTTC	CASSHTFQGTRGETQYF
TRBD2	TRBV27	TRBJ2-1	NA	TGTGCCAGCAGTTTATTAGGGACTAGCTCCTACAATGAGCAGTTCTTC	CASSLLGTSSYNEQFF
NA	TRBV30	TRBJ1-2	NA	TGTGCCTGGAGTGTACCCCCGGACTGGGAAGGCTACACCTTC	CAWSVPPDWEGYTF
TRBD1	TRBV6-5	TRBJ1-6	NA	TGTGCCAGCAGTTCCCGGGACAGTAATTCACCCCTCCACTTT	CASSSRDSNSPLHF
NA	TRBV27	TRBJ2-3	medium-sized	TGTGCCAGCAGCGGCAGGACAAGCACAGATACGCAGTATTTT	CASSGRTSTDTQYF
NA	TRBV6-5	TRBJ2-7	many	TGTGCCAGCAGTTACTCGAGGGGCGGCCACGAGCAGTACTTC	CASSYSRGGHEQYF
NA	TRBV19	TRBJ1-5	NA	TGTGCCAGTAGTATAGAGGAGCTATATCAGCCCCAGCATTTT	CASSIEELYQPQHF
TRBD2	TRBV6-1	TRBJ2-1	NA	TGTGCCAGCAGTGAAAGGAGCGGGGGGTACAATGAGCAGTTCTTC	CASSERSGGYNEQFF
NA	TRBV11-3	TRBJ2-2	NA	TGTGCCAGCAGCTCCCCCCCCGGAAAGGGGACCGGGGAGCTGTTTTTT	CASSSPPGKGTGELFF
TRBD1	TRBV5-1	TRBJ1-2	NA	TGCGCCAGCAGCCTTACGGGAGGGGGCGCGTTTTTTGGCTACACCTTC	CASSLTGGGAFFGYTF
TRBD1	TRBV27	TRBJ2-1	once	TGTGCCAGCAGTTTAGCGGTCCGGGACAGCTACAATGAGCAGTTCTTC	CASSLAVRDSYNEQFF
NA	TRBV5-1	TRBJ1-6	NA	TGCGCCAGCAGCCGCGGGGGCCAGAGCTCCTATAATTCACCCCTCCACTTT	CASSRGGQSSYNSPLHF
TRBD1	TRBV5-1	TRBJ2-2	NA	TGCGCCAGCAGCCCCGAAGGACAGGGGTCCAAGAACAGGGGGGAGCTGTTTTTT	CASSPEGQGSKNRGELFF